This passage covers 16 T cell receptor beta chains from one sample sequenced in a study of identical twins (dated by TCRdb to the mid-2010s). The library relied on 5' RACE. The listed sequencing device is Illumina HiSeq 2000. TCRdb's own reprocessing of the public reads used fastp at Q25 and MiXCR and kept productive beta chains. Each CDR3 protein gets just one entry, which takes the most common genes and DNA from the rows behind it. This sample holds 200,000 to 250,000 distinct CDR3 sequences; 6.5% were observed only once. The ten largest account for approximately 14% of the sample. The same specimen was also included in a second study, on T cells expressing NK-cell markers.

Sample: CD8+ T cells sorted from blood. The source of these receptors is a woman younger than 30 in good health.

This clonotype was seen only a few times. The chain uses TRBV5-1 and TRBJ1-1, with a weak D call TRBD1 (5 bases). CDR3 length: 14 amino acids. V gave up 4 bases and J gave up 5 bases, with 15 bases separating them. The germline V gene has CDR1 SGHRS and CDR2 YFSETQ. CDR3 region: CASSGGIRGTEAFF. The DNA for the CDR3 is TGCGCCAGCAGCGGGGGGATCCGAGGAACTGAAGCTTTCTTT.

This clonotype was seen more than once but under ten times. The genes are TRBV5-6 and TRBJ1-5; no firm D call. This CDR3 has 14 amino acids. Germline lookup yields CDR1 SGHDT and CDR2 YYEEEE. V lost 0 bases and J lost 7, with 11 bases in between. The CDR3 reads CASSLEAGNQPQHF. The CDR3 DNA is TGTGCCAGCAGCTTGGAAGCGGGAAACCAGCCCCAGCATTTT.

This clonotype came up many times. The V call is TRBV5-1, the J call TRBJ2-7; TRBD2 matches 11 bases. The CDR3 is 17 residues long. Germline V CDR1 and CDR2: SGHRS, YFSETQ. V shed 5 bases, J shed 0 bases, and the junction held 10 bases outside the gene matches. CDR3 bases: TGCGCCAGCAGTCCCTTCCCGACTAGCGGGAACTCCTACGAGCAGTACTTC. Amino acids: CASSPFPTSGNSYEQYF.

There are a few counts of this clonotype. This chain uses TRBV2 with TRBJ1-1, with 10 bases identical to TRBD1. The V segment lost 10 bases and the J segment 4 bases; nucleotides outside the gene matches: 12. Germline V CDR1 and CDR2: SNHLY, FYNNEI. The CDR3 loop spans 15 amino acids. As DNA, the CDR3 is TGTGCCATCCGTGACCCGGGACAGGGGACCACTGAAGCTTTCTTT. Its protein is CAIRDPGQGTTEAFF.

The table lists this clonotype with a few counts. The chain couples TRBV20-1 to TRBJ2-1; 14 bases fit TRBD2. This CDR3 comprises 16 residues. The ends lost 1 base at V and 9 bases at J; junction bases unmatched: 8. Germline CDR1 and CDR2: DFQATT and SNEGSKA (reference sequence). The CDR3 loop reads CSARGLGTSGRSEQFF. DNA of the CDR3: TGCAGTGCTAGAGGTTTAGGGACTAGCGGGAGAAGTGAGCAGTTCTTC.

This clonotype occurred many times. The J gene is TRBJ2-2, the V gene TRBV7-8; tentative D call: TRBD2 (7 bases). Trimming pared 1 base from V and 2 bases from J, leaving 11 bases between. The CDR3 extends over 16 amino acids. In germline, CDR1 is SGHVS, CDR2 FQNEAQ. CDR3 bases: TGTGCCAGCAGCTTAGAGGGGGGGCGAAACACCGGGGAGCTGTTTTTT. Amino acids: CASSLEGGRNTGELFF.

This clonotype was detected only a few times. The chain carries TRBV27 and TRBJ2-1; D remains unclear. The germline CDR1 and CDR2 sequences are MNHEY and SMNVEV (reference sequence). V lost 6 bases to trimming and J lost 8 bases, with 14 bases between them. The CDR3 is made up of 13 amino acids. This CDR3 is CASSRTTPHEQFF. In DNA, the CDR3 is TGTGCCAGCAGCCGTACGACCCCCCATGAGCAGTTCTTC.

This clonotype came up a few times. CDR3 sequence (DNA): TGCAGCGTGCCAGGGGAGTCCTACAATGAGCAGTTCTTC. This codes for CSVPGESYNEQFF. The V gene is TRBV29-1, the J gene TRBJ2-1; D possibly corresponds to TRBD1 (6 bases). CDR3 length equals 13 residues. Per the germline V gene, CDR1 is SQVTM and CDR2 is ANQGSEA. The ends were cut back, 6 bases at V and 1 base at J, with 10 bases in the middle.

This clonotype has only a few counts. The rearrangement uses TRBV20-1 and TRBJ2-4, with 8 bases matching TRBD1. The germline V gene has CDR1 DFQATT and CDR2 SNEGSKA (reference sequence). With 3 bases clipped from V and 10 bases from J, the junction kept 8 bases outside the gene matches. The CDR3 has 13 amino acids. The CDR3 is CSARGQAIEIQYF. In nucleotides, the CDR3 is TGCAGTGCTAGGGGACAGGCCATAGAGATTCAGTACTTC.

This clonotype was counted many times. The chain joins TRBV9 to TRBJ2-7; D is perhaps TRBD1 or TRBD2 (6 bases each). V lost 3 bases to trimming and J lost 5 bases, with 15 bases between them. The CDR3 loop spans 14 amino acids. The germline CDR1 and CDR2 sequences are SGDLS and YYNGEE. CDR3 residues: CASSGSLRGDEQYF. The CDR3, as DNA: TGTGCCAGCAGCGGATCCCTTAGGGGGGACGAGCAGTACTTC. Combining the CDR3 with reference TRBV9 and TRBJ2-7 gives the whole variable domain DSGVTQTPKHLITATGQRVTLRCSPRSGDLSVYWYQQSLDQGLQFLIQYYNGEERAKGNILERFSAQQFPDLHSELNLSSLELGDSALYFCASSGSLRGDEQYFGPGTRLTVT.

The table lists this clonotype with a few counts. The gene calls are TRBV6-5 and TRBJ2-5, with D tentatively TRBD2 (5 bases). This CDR3 has 15 amino acids. The V end was cut by 4 bases, the J end by 9 bases, with 21 bases between. The germline CDR1 and CDR2 sequences are MNHEY and SVGAGI. CDR3 sequence (DNA): TGTGCCAGCAGTTCGTGGACTGACGGCGGAGTAGCCCAGTACTTC. It specifies CASSSWTDGGVAQYF.

In regard to this clonotype: Its ends do not fully match the called genes, so a read error is possible. This sequence joins TRBV6-5 and TRBJ2-1; 7 bases are a match to TRBD2. Per germline, CDR1 MNHEY and CDR2 SVGAGI. The CDR3 is 14 residues long. CDR3 coding DNA: TGTGCCAGCAGTTTGGGACTGGGGGGGAATGAGCAGATCTTC. As protein: CASSLGLGGNEQIF.

This clonotype was counted between two and nine times. The chain recombines TRBV19 with TRBJ2-1; TRBD1 matches 10 bases. V shed 5 bases, J shed 8 bases, and the junction held 6 bases outside the gene matches. The CDR3 runs to 14 residues. The germline V gene has CDR1 LNHDA and CDR2 SQIVND (reference sequence). The CDR3 protein is CASSFGTGAHEQFF. In nucleotides, the CDR3 is TGTGCCAGTAGTTTTGGGACAGGGGCTCATGAGCAGTTCTTC.

The chain recombines TRBV7-9 with TRBJ2-7; 9 positions match TRBD1. J lost 5 bases, V lost 10 bases, and 9 bases had no gene match. Germline CDR1 reads SEHNR; CDR2 reads FQNEAQ (reference sequence). CDR3 length: 13 amino acids. CDR3 in amino acids: CATTDRGGHEQYF. CDR3 coding DNA: TGTGCCACCACCGACAGGGGGGGCCACGAGCAGTACTTC.

This clonotype was seen ten or more times. The chain couples TRBV27 to TRBJ2-1, with D maybe TRBD1 (6 bases). Germline CDR1 and CDR2: MNHEY and SMNVEV (reference sequence). V lost 5 bases to trimming and J lost 9 bases, with 14 bases between them. This CDR3 contains 13 residues. The CDR3 sequence: CASSPSQGFEQFF. As DNA, the CDR3 is TGTGCCAGCAGTCCCTCACAGGGTTTTGAGCAGTTCTTC.

This clonotype was counted only a few times. The chain is built from TRBV15 and TRBJ1-3, with D perhaps matching TRBD1 (6 bases). V lost 5 bases and J 0 bases, leaving 14 bases between the germline ends. The CDR3 is 16 residues long. The germline CDR1 and CDR2 sequences are LNHNV and YYDKDF (reference sequence). The CDR3 nucleotides read TGTGCCACCAGCGGACACCAGGGGAACTCTGGAAACACCATATATTTT. It encodes CATSGHQGNSGNTIYF.